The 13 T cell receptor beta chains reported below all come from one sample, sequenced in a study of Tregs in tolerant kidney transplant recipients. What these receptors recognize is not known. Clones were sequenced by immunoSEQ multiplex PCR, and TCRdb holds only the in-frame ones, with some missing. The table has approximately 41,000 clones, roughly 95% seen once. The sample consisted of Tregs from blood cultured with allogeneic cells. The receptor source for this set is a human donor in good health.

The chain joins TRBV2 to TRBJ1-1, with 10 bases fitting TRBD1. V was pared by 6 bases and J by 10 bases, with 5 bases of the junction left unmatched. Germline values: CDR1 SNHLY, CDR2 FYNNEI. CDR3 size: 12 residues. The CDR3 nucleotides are TGTGCCAGCAGATCCCGGGACAGGGGAGCTTTCTTT. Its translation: CASRSRDRGAFF.

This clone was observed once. CDR3: CASAGLPMNTEAFF. The CDR3 DNA reads TGTGCCAGCGCAGGGTTACCCATGAACACTGAAGCTTTCTTT. The chain joins TRBV6-6 to TRBJ1-1, with D possibly being TRBD1 (5 bases). The CDR3 sequence is 14 residues long. V lost 8 bases and J 0 bases, leaving 13 bases between the germline ends. Germline CDR1 is MNHNY and CDR2 is SVGAGI (reference sequence).

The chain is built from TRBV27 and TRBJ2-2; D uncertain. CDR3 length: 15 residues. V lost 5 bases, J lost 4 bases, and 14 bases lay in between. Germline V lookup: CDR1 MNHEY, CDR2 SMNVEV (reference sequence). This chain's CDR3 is CASSQTMRPTGELFF. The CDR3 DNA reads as TGTGCCAGCAGTCAGACAATGCGGCCCACCGGGGAGCTGTTTTTT.

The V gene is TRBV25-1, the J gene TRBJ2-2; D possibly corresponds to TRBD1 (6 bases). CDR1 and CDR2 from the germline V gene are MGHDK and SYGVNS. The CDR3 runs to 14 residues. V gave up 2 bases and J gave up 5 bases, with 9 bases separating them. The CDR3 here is CASSEDRPTGELFF. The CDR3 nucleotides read TGTGCCAGCAGTGAAGACAGGCCTACCGGGGAGCTGTTTTTT.

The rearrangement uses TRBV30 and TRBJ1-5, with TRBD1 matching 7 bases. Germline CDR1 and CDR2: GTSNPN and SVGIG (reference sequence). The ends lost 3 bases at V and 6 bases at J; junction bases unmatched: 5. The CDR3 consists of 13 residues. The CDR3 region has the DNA TGTGCCTGGAGCCCGACAGGGTCTCAGCCCCAGCATTTT. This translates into CAWSPTGSQPQHF.

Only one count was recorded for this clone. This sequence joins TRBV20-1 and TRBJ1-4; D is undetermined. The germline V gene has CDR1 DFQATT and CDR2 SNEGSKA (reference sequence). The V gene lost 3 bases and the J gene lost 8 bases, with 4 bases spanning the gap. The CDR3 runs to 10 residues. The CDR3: CSARSEKLFF. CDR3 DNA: TGCAGTGCTAGGTCCGAAAAACTGTTTTTT.

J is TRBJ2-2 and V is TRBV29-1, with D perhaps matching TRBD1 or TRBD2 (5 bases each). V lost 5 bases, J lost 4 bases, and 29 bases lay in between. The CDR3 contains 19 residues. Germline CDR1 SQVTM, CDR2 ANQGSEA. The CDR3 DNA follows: TGCAGCGTTACTATCTGGGGCAGGTACACCCATGGAGGCACCGGGGAGCTGTTTTTT. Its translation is CSVTIWGRYTHGGTGELFF.

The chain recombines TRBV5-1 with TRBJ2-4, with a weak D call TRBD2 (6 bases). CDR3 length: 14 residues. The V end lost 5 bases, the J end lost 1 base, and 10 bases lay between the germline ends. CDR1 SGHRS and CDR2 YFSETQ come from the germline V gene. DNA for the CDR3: TGCGCCAGCAGTGGAGGGGCGGCCAAAAACATTCAGTACTTC. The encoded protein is CASSGGAAKNIQYF.

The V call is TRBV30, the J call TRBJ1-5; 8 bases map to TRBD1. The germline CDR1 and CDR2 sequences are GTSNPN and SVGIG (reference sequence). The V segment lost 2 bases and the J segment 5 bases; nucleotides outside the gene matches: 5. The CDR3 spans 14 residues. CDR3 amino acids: CAWSRQGRYQPQHF. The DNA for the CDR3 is TGTGCCTGGAGTCGACAGGGGCGTTATCAGCCCCAGCATTTT.

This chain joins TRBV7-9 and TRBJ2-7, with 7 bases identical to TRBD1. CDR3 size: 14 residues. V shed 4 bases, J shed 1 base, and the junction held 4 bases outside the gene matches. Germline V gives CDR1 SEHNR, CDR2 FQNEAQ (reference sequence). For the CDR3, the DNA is TGTGCCAGCAGCTCGGACAGGCCATCCTACGAGCAGTACTTC. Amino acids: CASSSDRPSYEQYF.

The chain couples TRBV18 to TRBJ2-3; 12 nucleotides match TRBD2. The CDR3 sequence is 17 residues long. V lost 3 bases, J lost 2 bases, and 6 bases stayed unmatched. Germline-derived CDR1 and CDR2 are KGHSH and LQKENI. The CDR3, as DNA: TGTGCCAGCTCACCTAGACTAGCGGGAGACTCCACAGATACGCAGTATTTT. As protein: CASSPRLAGDSTDTQYF.

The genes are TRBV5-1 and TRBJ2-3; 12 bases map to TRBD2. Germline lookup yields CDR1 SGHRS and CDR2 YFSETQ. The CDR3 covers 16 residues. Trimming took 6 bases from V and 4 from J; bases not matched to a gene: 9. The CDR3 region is CASTSLAGGPADTQYF. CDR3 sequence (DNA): TGCGCCAGCACTTCGCTAGCGGGAGGGCCCGCAGATACGCAGTATTTT. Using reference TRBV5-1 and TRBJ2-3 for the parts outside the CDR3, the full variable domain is KAGVTQTPRYLIKTRGQQVTLSCSPISGHRSVSWYQQTPGQGLQFLFEYFSETQRNKGNFPGRFSGRQFSNSRSEMNVSTLELGDSALYLCASTSLAGGPADTQYFGPGTRLTVL.

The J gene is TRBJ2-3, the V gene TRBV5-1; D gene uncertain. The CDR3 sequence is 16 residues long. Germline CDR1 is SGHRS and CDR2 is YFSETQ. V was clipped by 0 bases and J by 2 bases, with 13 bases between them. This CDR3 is CASSLVAHSTTDTQYF. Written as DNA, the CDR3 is TGCGCCAGCAGCTTGGTGGCCCACTCCACCACAGATACGCAGTATTTT.